The 9 T cell receptor beta chains given below trace back to one sample, sequenced in a study of OX40 agonist ivuxolimab in advanced cancers. The table came from immunoSEQ multiplex PCR; TCRdb's copy has only in-frame clones and leaves some out. This table holds around 14,000 clones, around 75% found once. The sequencing used CD4+ or CD8+ T cells sorted from blood, collected in a trial of the OX40 agonist ivuxolimab. Source of these receptors: an adult with an advanced solid tumor such as melanoma, head and neck, liver or kidney cancer.

The V and J genes are TRBV28 and TRBJ2-1; possibly TRBD2 for D (5 bases). Trimming left V 6 bases short and J 4 bases short, with 16 bases between. Germline CDR1 reads MDHEN; CDR2 reads SYDVKM. This CDR3 is built from 15 residues. The CDR3 region has the DNA TGTGCCAGCAGAGGACTGTCACTAACATACAATGAGCAGTTCTTC. Protein sequence: CASRGLSLTYNEQFF.

The rearrangement uses TRBV19 and TRBJ2-1; 8 nucleotides match TRBD2. CDR1 and CDR2 (germline): LNHDA, SQIVND (reference sequence). V gave up 3 bases and J gave up 4 bases; unmatched junction bases: 8. This CDR3 comprises 16 residues. CDR3 sequence (DNA): TGTGCCAGTAGTATGGGAGGTGCGGGAGGTTACAATGAGCAGTTCTTC. Its translation is CASSMGGAGGYNEQFF.

The V call is TRBV27, the J call TRBJ2-1, with 7 bases identical to TRBD2. Trimming at V came to 4 bases and at J to 10 bases, leaving 7 bases not matched to a gene. This CDR3 has 13 residues. Germline V lookup: CDR1 MNHEY, CDR2 SMNVEV (reference sequence). DNA for the CDR3: TGTGCCAGCAGTTGGGGACTATTCCGCGAGCAGTTCTTC. It encodes CASSWGLFREQFF.

In regard to this clone: The same CDR3 is also encoded by other DNA sequences in this sample. The gene calls are TRBV9 and TRBJ1-2; no definite D call. This CDR3 region has 11 residues. V was trimmed by 4 bases and J by 7 bases, leaving 8 bases between them. From germline, CDR1 is SGDLS and CDR2 YYNGEE. The CDR3 sequence is CASSSSGGYTF. The DNA for the CDR3 is TGTGCCAGCAGCTCGTCCGGTGGCTACACCTTC.

The rearrangement uses TRBV4-1 and TRBJ2-7, with 7 bases fitting TRBD1. Germline CDR1 reads MGHRA; CDR2 reads YSYEKL. The V gene end was trimmed by 6 bases and the J gene end by 1 base; junction bases not matched to a gene: 9. The CDR3 extends over 15 amino acids. DNA for the CDR3: TGCGCCAGCAGACCAATATACAGGGGTTCCTACGAGCAGTACTTC. Translating it yields CASRPIYRGSYEQYF.

This clone was observed a handful of times. The chain has TRBV28 and TRBJ1-2; 11 bases are a match to TRBD1. The CDR3 contains 15 residues. Germline lookup yields CDR1 MDHEN and CDR2 SYDVKM. V gave up 1 base and J gave up 7 bases; unmatched junction bases: 5. The CDR3 spells CASSLSGTGGGGYTF. DNA for the CDR3: TGTGCCAGCAGTTTATCGGGGACAGGGGGTGGTGGCTACACCTTC.

V is TRBV6-1 and J is TRBJ1-1; D may be TRBD1 (6 bases). The V and J ends lost 5 bases and 0 bases respectively, with 10 bases between them. Germline values: CDR1 MNHNS, CDR2 SASEGT. This CDR3 is 14 amino acids long. The CDR3 sequence is CASSQQGLNTEAFF. DNA of the CDR3: TGTGCCAGCAGTCAACAGGGACTGAACACTGAAGCTTTCTTT.

The chain has TRBV5-8 and TRBJ1-4; D ambiguous. CDR3 length equals 14 residues. Germline CDR1 and CDR2: SGHTS and YDEGEE. V shed 1 base and J shed 3 bases, with 7 bases lying between them. CDR3 loop: CASSLFQPNEKLFF. In DNA, the CDR3 is TGTGCCAGCAGCTTGTTCCAGCCTAATGAAAAACTGTTTTTT. Complete variable domain (other parts from reference TRBV5-8 and TRBJ1-4): EAGVTQSPTHLIKTRGQQATLRCSPISGHTSVYWYQQALGLGLQFLLWYDEGEERNRGNFPPRFSGRQFPNYSSELNVNALELEDSALYLCASSLFQPNEKLFFGSGTQLSVL.

There are many counts of this clone. The chain links TRBV14 to TRBJ2-7; D is perhaps TRBD1 (5 bases). Germline V gene sequence: CDR1 SGHDN, CDR2 FVKESK. The ends were cut back, 0 bases at V and 13 bases at J, with 25 bases in the middle. This CDR3 region has 16 residues. Here the CDR3 DNA reads TGTGCCAGCAGCCAAGATATAGCCCTATTATGGCAGGGCCTCTACTTC. This encodes CASSQDIALLWQGLYF.